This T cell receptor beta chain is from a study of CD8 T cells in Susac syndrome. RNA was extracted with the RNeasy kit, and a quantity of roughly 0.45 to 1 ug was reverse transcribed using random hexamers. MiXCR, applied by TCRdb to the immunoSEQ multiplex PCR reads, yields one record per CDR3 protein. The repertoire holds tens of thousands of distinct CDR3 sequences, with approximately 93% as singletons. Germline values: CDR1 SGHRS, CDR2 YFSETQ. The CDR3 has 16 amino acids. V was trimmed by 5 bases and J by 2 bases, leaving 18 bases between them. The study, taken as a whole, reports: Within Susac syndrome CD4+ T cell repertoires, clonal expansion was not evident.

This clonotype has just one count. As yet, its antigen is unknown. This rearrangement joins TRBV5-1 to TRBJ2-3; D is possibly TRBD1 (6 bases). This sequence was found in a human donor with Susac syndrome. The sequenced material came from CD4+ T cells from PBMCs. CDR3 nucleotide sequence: TGCGCCAGCAGGTTGACCGGGACAACCACCACAGATACGCAGTATTTT. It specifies CASRLTGTTTTDTQYF.